This TCR beta chain comes out of a study of T-cell reconstitution after alpha-beta-depleted transplantation in children (dated by TCRdb to the mid-2010s). Regarding the research as a whole: Using TCR repertoire profiling, the study quantitatively followed how T-cell immune reconstitution unfolded in children after TCRalphabeta/CD19-depleted allogeneic hematopoietic cell transplantation.

For this clonotype: No antigen is known for it. No much larger clone exists at a distance of one base, and base qualities are not known.

The receptor library was made with PCR. TCRdb records Illumina HiSeq 2500 as the sequencer. To normalize quantification of the TCRbeta repertoire, the TCR libraries were built with molecular barcoding that relied on unique molecular identifiers. The public reads were run again by TCRdb, first through fastp at Q25 and then through MiXCR, and only productive beta chains were kept. All rows with the same CDR3 protein become a single entry with the most common DNA and genes. The sample table holds over 200,000 distinct CDR3 sequences, of which around 10% were seen once. 5.5% to 8% of the sample is taken by the ten largest. The receptor was derived from a human donor who donated a stem cell graft to a child with acute lymphoblastic leukemia. This material consisted of PBMCs from the stem cell graft donor, taken from the stem cell graft.

The encoded CDR3 is CASSLVIRGGEAFF. The DNA is TGTGCCAGCAGCTTAGTCATTCGGGGGGGTGAAGCTTTCTTT. In this chain, TRBV7-9 is recombined with TRBJ1-1; possibly the D gene is TRBD1, per 5 matching bases. The CDR1 and CDR2 encoded by the germline V gene (reference sequence) are SEHNR and FQNEAQ. The V and J ends are trimmed by 1 base and 7 bases, leaving 13 bases between them. CDR3 length: 14 amino acids, cysteine to phenylalanine. CDR3 DNA only is kept here, 42 bases in frame from base 1. The variable domain in full, with residues beyond the CDR3 obtained from the reference TRBV7-9 and TRBJ1-1 genes, is DTGVSQNPRHKITKRGQNVTFRCDPISEHNRLYWYRQTLGQGPEFLTYFQNEAQLEKSRLLSDRFSAERPKGSFSTLEIQRTEQGDSAMYLCASSLVIRGGEAFFGQGTRLTVV.